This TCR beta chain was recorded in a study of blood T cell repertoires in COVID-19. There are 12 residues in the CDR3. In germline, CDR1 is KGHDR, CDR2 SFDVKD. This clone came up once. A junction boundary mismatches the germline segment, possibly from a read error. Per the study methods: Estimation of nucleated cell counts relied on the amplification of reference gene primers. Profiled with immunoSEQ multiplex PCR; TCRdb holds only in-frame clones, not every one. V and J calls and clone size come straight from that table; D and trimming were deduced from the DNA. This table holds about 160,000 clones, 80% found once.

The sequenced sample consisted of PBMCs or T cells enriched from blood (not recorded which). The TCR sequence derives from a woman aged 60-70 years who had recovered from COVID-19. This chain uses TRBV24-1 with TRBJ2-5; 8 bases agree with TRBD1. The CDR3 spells CATRGQGESQYF. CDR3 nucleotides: TGTGCCACCAGAGGACAGGGAGAGAGCCAGTACTTC.